The present TCR beta chain was sequenced within a study of shared clonotypes between healthy human individuals. On the study more broadly: Plates per donor: three CD4 naive, three CD4 memory, two CD8 naive, one CD8 memory.

The donors were adults (healthy and HIV-negative) with no recent acute infections or vaccinations. Naive CD45RA+ and memory CD45RA-negative subsets were split from CD4+ cells. There are 14 residues in the CDR3. Germline V gives CDR1 MNHEY, CDR2 SVGAGI. The ends were cut back, 6 bases at V and 4 bases at J, with 13 bases in the middle. Remarks on this clone: At the DNA level, this CDR3 is encoded by other sequences in the same sample as well.

The table came from immunoSEQ multiplex PCR; TCRdb's copy has only in-frame clones and leaves some out. The sample consists of about 2 million clones, 85% to 95% of them appearing once. Sequenced sample: naive CD4+ T cells sorted from blood. Subset described: CD45RA+ positively selected. This chain links TRBV6-5 with TRBJ1-5, with D perhaps TRBD1 (6 bases). This receptor was identified in a man aged 18 to 29 in good health. The CDR3 region is CASSRGQSNQPQHF. CDR3 coding DNA: TGTGCCAGCAGCCGCGGACAGTCGAATCAGCCCCAGCATTTT.